These T cell receptor beta chains were read from a single sample in a study of shared clonotypes between healthy human individuals. Assay used: immunoSEQ multiplex PCR; TCRdb lists only in-frame clones, some missing. The sample holds 1.5 million to 2.5 million clones, around 96% seen once. The sample taken for sequencing was naive CD8+ T cells sorted from blood. The receptors were sampled from a man aged 18 to 29 in good health. Each CDR3 is given with its conserved first and last residue. Fields, in order: V gene, D gene, CDR3 protein. D genes are given only for firm matches.

>TRBV13|TRBD1
CASSSGQGRPEAFF
>TRBV4-3|TRBD2
CASSQGTSFYEQYF
>TRBV5-4|TRBD2
CASSLSGSVNNEQFF
>TRBV11-2|TRBD1
CASSLPSTGPSYEQYF
>TRBV19|.
CASSPWRGRLQTYEQYF
>TRBV4-1|TRBD2
CASSPRLAGLWGYEQYF
>TRBV6-5|.
CASSFWGTTEAFF
>TRBV11-2|.
CASSLGVGDQPQHF
>TRBV4-1|.
CASSQPGANVLTF
>TRBV30|TRBD1
CAWKPGQLMDTQYF